A single sample gave rise to the 14 T cell receptor beta chains below, sequenced in a study of post-analysis software for immune sequencing data. Overall study findings and caveats: Five or six TRBV segments appeared more often in patients than in controls, and TRBV5-6, TRBV5-1 and TRBV20-1 were among these.

Unique molecular identifiers were carried by the TCR beta cDNA libraries. TCRdb re-derived calls from the PCR reads in MiXCR, one entry per CDR3 protein. The data contain some 700,000 distinct CDR3 sequences, approximately 60% of them singletons. These receptors have no known antigen. Sequencing was done on a sample of blood. The source is a girl between 2 and 10 years old with multiple sclerosis.

The rearrangement links TRBV29-1 to TRBJ2-1; TRBD2 matches 7 bases. After removal of 2 bases from V and 8 bases from J, the junction contained 9 bases not matched to a gene. The CDR3 covers 14 residues. Germline V gene sequence: CDR1 SQVTM, CDR2 ANQGSEA. The CDR3 is CSVESAGEGDEQFF. The CDR3 DNA follows: TGCAGCGTTGAATCCGCGGGGGAGGGCGATGAGCAGTTCTTC.

This clonotype has only a few counts. The chain employs TRBV9 and TRBJ2-3; the match to TRBD1 covers 8 bases. Germline CDR1 and CDR2: SGDLS and YYNGEE. This CDR3 spans 19 amino acids. V lost 0 bases and J lost 4; bases outside the gene matches: 16. In DNA, the CDR3 is TGTGCCAGCAGCGTAGGTGGACAGGGAAGCGGTTTCTTACCAGATACGCAGTATTTT. This translates into CASSVGGQGSGFLPDTQYF.

The rearrangement uses TRBV11-2 and TRBJ1-2, with 11 bases that match TRBD1. CDR1 SGHAT and CDR2 FQNNGV come from the germline V gene. This CDR3 spans 16 amino acids. J was trimmed by 6 bases and V by 7 bases; bases with no gene match: 13. The CDR3 here is CASITQSGTGGNGYTF. As DNA, the CDR3 is TGTGCCAGCATCACCCAATCGGGGACAGGGGGAAATGGCTACACCTTC.

V and J are TRBV27 and TRBJ2-4; the match to TRBD2 covers 7 bases. V lost 5 bases and J lost 3; bases outside the gene matches: 10. Germline CDR1 and CDR2: MNHEY and SMNVEV (reference sequence). The CDR3 runs 16 residues. Here the CDR3 reads CASSGLTSDIKNIQYF. In DNA, the CDR3 is TGTGCCAGCAGTGGCCTCACTAGCGATATCAAAAACATTCAGTACTTC.

The rearrangement uses TRBV5-1 and TRBJ1-2; D unclear. The germline V gene has CDR1 SGHRS and CDR2 YFSETQ. The CDR3 loop spans 17 amino acids. V was trimmed by 4 bases and J by 3 bases, leaving 22 bases between them. Here the CDR3 reads CASSRQERVQKDYGYTF. The CDR3 coding sequence is TGCGCCAGCAGCCGTCAGGAGAGGGTGCAAAAGGACTATGGCTACACCTTC.

The chain links TRBV18 to TRBJ2-1; unclear D gene. The ends were cut back, 6 bases at V and 0 bases at J, with 12 bases in the middle. Per germline, CDR1 KGHSH and CDR2 LQKENI. The CDR3 runs to 15 residues. Here the CDR3 DNA reads TGTGCCAGCTCCCGTGGGGTGGACTCCTACAATGAGCAGTTCTTC. As protein: CASSRGVDSYNEQFF. Based on the CDR3 plus reference TRBV18 and TRBJ2-1, the full variable domain is NAGVMQNPRHLVRRRGQEARLRCSPMKGHSHVYWYRQLPEEGLKFMVYLQKENIIDESGMPKERFSAEFPKEGPSILRIQQVVRGDSAAYFCASSRGVDSYNEQFFGPGTRLTVL.

The genes are TRBV6-5 and TRBJ2-5; 8 positions match TRBD1. Trimming took 5 bases from V and 2 from J; bases not matched to a gene: 1. The CDR3 is 13 amino acids. CDR1 and CDR2 (germline): MNHEY, SVGAGI. The CDR3 reads CASSRQGQETQYF. Here the CDR3 DNA reads TGTGCCAGCAGTAGACAGGGGCAAGAGACCCAGTACTTC.

The chain couples TRBV5-1 to TRBJ1-2; the D is unclear. Germline V gene sequence: CDR1 SGHRS, CDR2 YFSETQ. V was trimmed by 2 bases and J by 4 bases, leaving 18 bases between them. The CDR3 runs to 16 residues. This CDR3 is CASSLPRAHGSYGYTF. CDR3 DNA sequence: TGCGCCAGCAGCTTACCGAGGGCCCACGGGAGCTATGGCTACACCTTC.

This clonotype was seen more than once but under ten times. This chain connects TRBV20-1 to TRBJ2-5; TRBD2 aligns across 9 bases. Germline CDR1 is DFQATT and CDR2 is SNEGSKA (reference sequence). J was trimmed by 1 base and V by 5 bases; bases with no gene match: 8. CDR3 length equals 15 residues. As DNA, the CDR3 is TGCAGTGCTGTCAAAGCGGGAGGTATCCAAGAGACCCAGTACTTC. Residues: CSAVKAGGIQETQYF.

V is TRBV29-1 and J is TRBJ2-3, with D maybe TRBD1 (6 bases). Germline CDR1 SQVTM, CDR2 ANQGSEA. The V and J ends lost 5 bases and 0 bases respectively, with 12 bases between them. CDR3 size: 14 residues. CDR3 DNA: TGCAGCGTTACAAGGACAGCTAGCACAGATACGCAGTATTTT. Translating it yields CSVTRTASTDTQYF.

This clonotype occurred a few times. V gene TRBV5-5 combines with J gene TRBJ2-5, with D uncertain. Germline-derived CDR1 and CDR2 are SGHKS and YYEKEE (reference sequence). The CDR3 sequence is 14 residues long. V was trimmed by 2 bases and J by 4 bases, leaving 12 bases between them. The CDR3 DNA is TGTGCCAGCAGCTTCAGAGGCCGCTCAGAGACCCAGTACTTC. Translating it yields CASSFRGRSETQYF.

The chain combines TRBV6-2 or TRBV6-3 with TRBJ2-5; 9 positions match TRBD1. This CDR3 spans 13 amino acids. Germline CDR1 and CDR2: MNHEY and SVGEGT. The ends lost 6 bases at V and 6 bases at J; junction bases unmatched: 5. The CDR3 reads CASSKGQGQTQYF. CDR3 nucleotide sequence: TGTGCCAGCAGCAAGGGACAGGGACAGACCCAGTACTTC.

This clonotype turned up a few times. The CDR3 sequence: CASSPTLAGAEQYF. In nucleotides, the CDR3 is TGTGCCAGCAGTCCCACCCTAGCGGGCGCCGAGCAGTACTTC. The chain has TRBV12-3 or TRBV12-4 and TRBJ2-7; TRBD2 aligns across 8 bases. Losses at the gene ends were 5 bases for V and 6 bases for J; bases not matched to a gene: 9. The CDR3 spans 14 residues.

This clonotype was seen at least ten times. V gene TRBV5-1 combines with J gene TRBJ2-3, with D maybe TRBD1 (5 bases). This CDR3 is built from 14 residues. CDR1 SGHRS and CDR2 YFSETQ come from the germline V gene. The germline V and J ends were trimmed by 0 bases and 0 bases, with 5 bases remaining between them. For the CDR3, the DNA is TGCGCCAGCAGCTTGGACAGGAGCACAGATACGCAGTATTTT. Amino acid sequence: CASSLDRSTDTQYF.